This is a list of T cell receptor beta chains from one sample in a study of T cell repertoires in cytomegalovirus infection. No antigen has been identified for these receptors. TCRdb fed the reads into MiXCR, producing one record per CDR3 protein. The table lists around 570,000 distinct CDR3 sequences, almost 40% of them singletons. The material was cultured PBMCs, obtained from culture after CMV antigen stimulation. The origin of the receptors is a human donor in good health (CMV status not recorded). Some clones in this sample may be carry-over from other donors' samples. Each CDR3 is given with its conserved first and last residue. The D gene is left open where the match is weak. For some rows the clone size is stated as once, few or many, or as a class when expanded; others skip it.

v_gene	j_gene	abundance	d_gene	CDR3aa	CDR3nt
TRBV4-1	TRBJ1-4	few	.	CASSQVTALNEKLFF	TGCGCCAGCAGCCAAGTCACAGCCTTAAATGAAAAACTGTTTTTT
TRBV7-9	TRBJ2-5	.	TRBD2	CASSDSGRETQYF	TGTGCCAGCAGCGATAGCGGGAGGGAGACCCAGTACTTC
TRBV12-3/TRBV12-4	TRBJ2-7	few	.	CASRKGVEQYF	TGTGCCAGCAGGAAGGGGGTCGAGCAGTACTTC
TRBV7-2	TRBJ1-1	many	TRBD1	CASSLRQGRTEAFF	TGTGCCAGCAGCTTACGACAGGGGAGAACTGAAGCTTTCTTT
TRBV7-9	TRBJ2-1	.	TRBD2	CASRLGLAGAPVEQFF	TGTGCCAGCAGGCTAGGACTAGCGGGGGCACCGGTTGAGCAGTTCTTC
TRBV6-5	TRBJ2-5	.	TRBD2	CASSAELAEETQYF	TGTGCCAGCAGTGCAGAACTAGCGGAAGAGACCCAGTACTTC
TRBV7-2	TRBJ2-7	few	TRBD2	CASSYSGGYEQYF	TGTGCCAGCAGCTATAGCGGGGGCTACGAGCAGTACTTC
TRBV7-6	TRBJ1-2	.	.	CASSPEPRSTWGYGYTF	TGTGCCAGCAGCCCAGAGCCGAGGTCCACGTGGGGGTACGGCTACACCTTC
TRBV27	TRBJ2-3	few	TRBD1	CASTSSGQSRDTQYF	TGTGCCAGCACCTCTTCGGGACAGAGTCGGGATACGCAGTATTTT
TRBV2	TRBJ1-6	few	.	CASSQGQNSPLHF	TGTGCCAGCAGTCAAGGACAAAATTCACCCCTCCACTTT
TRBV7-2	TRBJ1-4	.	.	CASSRNRGFGEKLFF	TGTGCCAGCAGCCGAAACCGGGGTTTCGGTGAAAAACTGTTTTTT
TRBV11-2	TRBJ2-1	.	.	CASSLVSGGRWSYNEQFF	TGTGCCAGCAGCTTAGTATCGGGGGGCCGTTGGTCCTACAATGAGCAGTTCTTC
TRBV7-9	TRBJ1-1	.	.	CASTSTGNTEAFF	TGTGCCAGCACTTCGACAGGGAACACTGAAGCTTTCTTT
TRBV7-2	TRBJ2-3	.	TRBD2	CASSWTSGTSTDTQYF	TGTGCCAGCAGCTGGACTAGCGGGACCTCCACAGATACGCAGTATTTT
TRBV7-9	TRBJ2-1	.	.	CASSPGVTGFYNEQFF	TGTGCCAGCAGCCCGGGGGTGACAGGGTTCTACAATGAGCAGTTCTTC
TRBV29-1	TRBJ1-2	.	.	CSVEPPGVDYGYTF	TGCAGCGTTGAACCCCCAGGCGTTGACTATGGCTACACCTTC
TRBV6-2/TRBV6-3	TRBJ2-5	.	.	CASTTAEETQYF	TGTGCCAGCACGACAGCCGAAGAGACCCAGTACTTC
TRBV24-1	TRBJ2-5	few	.	CAPIRRRTQETQYF	TGTGCCCCTATTCGAAGGCGCACCCAAGAGACCCAGTACTTC
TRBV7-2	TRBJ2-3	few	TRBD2	CASSLWGYVAGEGGSTDTQYF	TGTGCCAGCAGCTTATGGGGTTACGTAGCGGGAGAGGGCGGTAGCACAGATACGCAGTATTTT
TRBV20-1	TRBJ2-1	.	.	CSAVEGYNNEQFF	TGCAGTGCTGTGGAGGGATATAACAATGAGCAGTTCTTC
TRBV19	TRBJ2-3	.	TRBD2	CASTTSGRVLDTQYF	TGTGCCAGTACGACTAGCGGGAGAGTTTTAGATACGCAGTATTTT
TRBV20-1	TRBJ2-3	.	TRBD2	CSARNAGGDTQYF	TGCAGTGCTAGGAACGCGGGAGGAGATACGCAGTATTTT
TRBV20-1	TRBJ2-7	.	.	CSARDRVGYEQYF	TGCAGTGCTAGAGATCGGGTGGGGTACGAGCAGTACTTC
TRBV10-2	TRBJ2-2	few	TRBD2	CASSSSGGAAGELFF	TGCGCCAGCAGTTCTAGCGGGGGGGCCGCCGGGGAGCTGTTTTTT
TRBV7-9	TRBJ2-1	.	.	CASSLWGTKKFF	TGTGCCAGCAGCTTATGGGGCACCAAGAAGTTCTTC
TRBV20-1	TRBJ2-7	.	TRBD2	CSAGAGTSGPYEQYF	TGCAGTGCTGGCGCCGGGACTAGCGGACCCTACGAGCAGTACTTC
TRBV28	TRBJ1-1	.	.	CASSMGDHEAFF	TGTGCCAGCAGTATGGGGGACCATGAAGCTTTCTTT
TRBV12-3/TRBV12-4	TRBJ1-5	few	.	CASSLGQGQGQPQHF	TGTGCCAGCTCTCTGGGTCAGGGCCAGGGGCAGCCCCAGCATTTT
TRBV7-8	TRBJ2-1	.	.	CASSFVGGSYNEQFF	TGTGCCAGCAGCTTTGTTGGGGGCTCATACAATGAGCAGTTCTTC
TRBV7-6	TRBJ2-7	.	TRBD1	CASSLWTGGSYEQYF	TGTGCCAGCAGCCTTTGGACAGGGGGAAGCTACGAGCAGTACTTC
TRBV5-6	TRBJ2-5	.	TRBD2	CASSSGLAGRRETQYF	TGTGCCAGCAGTTCTGGACTAGCGGGACGCCGCGAGACCCAGTACTTC
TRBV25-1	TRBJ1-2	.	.	CASSETGSNYGYTF	TGTGCCAGCAGTGAAACAGGGTCTAACTATGGCTACACCTTC
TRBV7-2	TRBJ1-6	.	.	CASSLGTTTSPLHF	TGTGCCAGCAGCTTAGGGACAACCACTTCACCCCTCCACTTT
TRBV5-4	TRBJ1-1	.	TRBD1	CASSKGTGGVNTEAFF	TGTGCCAGCAGTAAGGGGACAGGGGGCGTGAACACTGAAGCTTTCTTT
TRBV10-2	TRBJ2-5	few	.	CASSGLGADQETQYF	TGCGCCAGCAGTGGACTTGGGGCAGACCAAGAGACCCAGTACTTC
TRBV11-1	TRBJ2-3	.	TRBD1	CASSWGPGQGSTDTQYF	TGTGCCAGCAGCTGGGGACCGGGACAGGGTAGCACAGATACGCAGTATTTT
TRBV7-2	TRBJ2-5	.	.	CASSQSLGEIQYF	TGTGCCAGCAGCCAATCGCTGGGGGAGATCCAGTACTTC
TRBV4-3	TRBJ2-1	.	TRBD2	CASSQKTSGFYNEQFF	TGCGCCAGCAGCCAGAAGACTAGCGGATTTTACAATGAGCAGTTCTTC
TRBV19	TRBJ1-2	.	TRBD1	CASSSDRDGGYTF	TGTGCCAGTAGTAGCGACAGGGATGGTGGCTACACCTTC
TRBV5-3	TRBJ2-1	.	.	CASSLAGLGVYNEQFF	TGTGCCAGCAGCTTGGCGGGGTTGGGGGTGTACAATGAGCAGTTCTTC
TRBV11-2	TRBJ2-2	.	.	CASSLVWTTGELFF	TGTGCCAGCAGCCTCGTTTGGACTACCGGGGAGCTGTTTTTT
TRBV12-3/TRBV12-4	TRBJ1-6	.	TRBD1	CASSPDRVVSPLHF	TGTGCCAGCAGCCCTGACAGGGTGGTGTCACCCCTCCACTTT
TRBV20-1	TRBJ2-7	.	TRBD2	CSAIGAGGVYEQYF	TGCAGTGCTATTGGTGCGGGGGGGGTATACGAGCAGTACTTC
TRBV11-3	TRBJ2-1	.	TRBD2	CASSSAPSGEQFF	TGTGCCAGCAGCTCAGCCCCTAGCGGAGAGCAGTTCTTC
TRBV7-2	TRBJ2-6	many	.	CASSFRQLGANVLTF	TGTGCCAGCAGTTTTCGACAGCTCGGGGCCAACGTCCTGACTTTC
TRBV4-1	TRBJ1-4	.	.	CASSQLSASGDEKLFF	TGCGCCAGCAGCCAACTTTCTGCGTCGGGGGACGAAAAACTGTTTTTT
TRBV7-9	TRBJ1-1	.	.	CASNREGEAFF	TGTGCCAGCAACCGGGAGGGTGAAGCTTTCTTT
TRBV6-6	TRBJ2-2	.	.	CASSKGSEGELFF	TGTGCCAGCAGTAAGGGGTCAGAGGGGGAGCTGTTTTTT
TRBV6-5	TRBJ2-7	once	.	CASGRAEQYF	TGTGCCAGTGGCAGGGCCGAGCAGTACTTC
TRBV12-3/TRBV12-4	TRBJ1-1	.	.	CASSPTGEAFF	TGTGCCAGCAGTCCGACAGGAGAAGCTTTCTTT
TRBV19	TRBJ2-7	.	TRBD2	CASRDLAGVSEQYF	TGTGCCAGTAGGGACCTAGCGGGAGTGAGCGAGCAGTACTTC
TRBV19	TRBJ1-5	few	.	CASRPARADQPQHF	TGTGCCAGTAGGCCCGCTAGGGCCGATCAGCCCCAGCATTTT
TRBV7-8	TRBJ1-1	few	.	CASSPGPRGDPEAFF	TGTGCCAGCAGCCCGGGACCTCGGGGGGACCCTGAAGCTTTCTTT